This TCR beta chain was profiled in a study of blood T cell repertoires in COVID-19. Produced via immunoSEQ multiplex PCR; TCRdb's table is partial and in-frame only. Of fewer than 300,000 clones detected, 88% appear once; the ten largest clones hold 0.95% to 1.5%. Study members were between roughly 18 and 100 years old and lived in about two dozen US regions. Participants' own reports of clinical history determined their cohort assignment. The sequence came from a woman between 40 and 55 years old with acute COVID-19. Sequencing used PBMCs or T cells enriched from blood (not recorded which).

CDR3 nucleotides: TGTGCCACGACACACTACAGGGGCTCTGGGGCCAACGTCCTGACTTTC. As protein: CATTHYRGSGANVLTF. V gene TRBV5-5 combines with J gene TRBJ2-6; 7 bases match TRBD1. This CDR3 contains 16 residues. Germline CDR1 and CDR2: SGHKS and YYEKEE (reference sequence). Unmatched junction bases numbered 9, after V lost 9 bases and J lost 0 bases.